This paragraph reports one T cell receptor (beta chain). The antigen remains undetermined. Autologous stem cell transplantation was followed by relapse in every patient, and brentuximab vedotin exposure varied. This CDR3 comprises 14 residues. The V and J ends lost 4 bases and 14 bases, in that order; junction bases with no gene match: 8. In germline, CDR1 is LNHDA, CDR2 SQIVND (reference sequence). These data come from a study of PD-1 blockade in classical Hodgkin lymphoma. Overall study results and limits: Whereas CD4+ TCR diversity had risen significantly by C4D1, CD8+ TCR diversity had not. Nivolumab starters within 1 year of ASCT were excluded. Partial responders and progressors had significantly lower baseline TCR diversity.

Some clones are missing from TCRdb's copy, which holds only in-frame ones; the method was immunoSEQ multiplex PCR. The sample includes about 97,000 clones, around 80% of them seen just once. The V and J genes are TRBV19 and TRBJ2-3; the match to TRBD2 covers 14 bases. The sample here was peripheral blood mononuclear cells (PBMCs), taken at baseline. The clonotype was recovered from a human donor with classical Hodgkin lymphoma. CDR3 region: CASSRAGTSGSWYF. The CDR3 region has the DNA TGTGCCAGTAGTAGAGCCGGGACTAGCGGGAGTTGGTATTTT.